The 32 T cell receptor beta chains given below trace back to one sample, sequenced in a study of T cell changes during pregnancy in multiple sclerosis (dated by TCRdb to between 2018 and 2021). Library generation was performed with the immunoSEQ multiplex PCR assay. The clones in this table, taken by TCRdb from immuneACCESS, are in-frame only. Not every clone is retained; where verified, under half of the shortfall comes from an unresolved V gene, and the cause of the rest is unknown. The sample table holds some 44,000 clones, of which roughly nine tenths were seen once. The ten biggest clones cover around 1.2% of the sample. Specimen: CD4+ T cells from peripheral blood mononuclear cells, collected in the second trimester of pregnancy. The receptors come from a female donor with multiple sclerosis, enrolled in a pregnancy study.

The rearrangement links TRBV19 to TRBJ2-6; tentative D call: TRBD2 (7 bases). CDR3 length equals 16 residues. Trimming took off 6 bases at V and 2 bases at J, with 14 bases between the two ends. Germline CDR1 reads LNHDA; CDR2 reads SQIVND (reference sequence). DNA for the CDR3: TGTGCCAGTAGCCCCACGGGGGGCACTGGGGCCAACGTCCTGACTTTC. It is translated as CASSPTGGTGANVLTF.

The V call is TRBV5-5, the J call TRBJ2-1; D remains unclear. Trimming took 0 bases from V and 6 from J, leaving 4 bases between them. This CDR3 has 12 residues. Germline V lookup: CDR1 SGHKS, CDR2 YYEKEE (reference sequence). For the CDR3, the DNA is TGTGCCAGCAGCTTGGTTAGCAATGAGCAGTTCTTC. Its protein is CASSLVSNEQFF. The whole variable domain, remainder taken from reference TRBV5-5 and TRBJ2-1, is DAGVTQSPTHLIKTRGQQVTLRCSPISGHKSVSWYQQVLGQGPQFIFQYYEKEERGRGNFPDRFSARQFPNYSSELNVNALLLGDSALYLCASSLVSNEQFFGPGTRLTVL.

This clone occurred once. This chain connects TRBV19 to TRBJ2-2, with 7 bases lining up with TRBD1. Germline V gives CDR1 LNHDA, CDR2 SQIVND (reference sequence). The CDR3 has 17 amino acids. V lost 5 bases to trimming and J lost 2 bases; unmatched junction nucleotides: 11. CDR3 protein: CASSWTGPLSNTGELFF. The DNA of the CDR3 is TGTGCCAGTAGTTGGACAGGACCCCTTAGCAACACCGGGGAGCTGTTTTTT. Full variable domain (outside the CDR3, taken from reference TRBV19 and TRBJ2-2): DGGITQSPKYLFRKEGQNVTLSCEQNLNHDAMYWYRQDPGQGLRLIYYSQIVNDFQKGDIAEGYSVSREKKESFPLTVTSAQKNPTAFYLCASSWTGPLSNTGELFFGEGSRLTVL.

V is TRBV7-2 and J is TRBJ2-1; 14 bases match TRBD2. This CDR3 comprises 16 residues. The germline V gene has CDR1 SGHTA and CDR2 FQGNSA. Unmatched junction bases numbered 7, after V lost 5 bases and J lost 7 bases. CDR3 loop: CASSARLAGGLNEQFF. In nucleotides, the CDR3 is TGTGCCAGCAGCGCCCGACTAGCGGGAGGGCTAAATGAGCAGTTCTTC.

The rearrangement links TRBV18 to TRBJ2-7; 11 bases are shared with TRBD2. The junction had 6 bases not matched to a gene; V was cut back by 6 bases and J by 2 bases. This CDR3 has 15 residues. The germline CDR1 and CDR2 sequences are KGHSH and LQKENI. CDR3 loop: CASSPGTSGTYEQYF. The CDR3 DNA sequence: TGTGCCAGCTCTCCAGGGACTAGCGGTACCTACGAGCAGTACTTC.

The CDR3 DNA reads as TGTGCCAGCAGAAGTACAGGGGCCATCTCCTACGAGCAGTACTTC. Amino acids: CASRSTGAISYEQYF. The chain joins TRBV6-5 to TRBJ2-7; TRBD1 agrees at 7 bases. CDR1 MNHEY and CDR2 SVGAGI come from the germline V gene. V shed 6 bases, J shed 0 bases, and the junction held 8 bases outside the gene matches. This CDR3 is 15 amino acids long.

V gene TRBV27 combines with J gene TRBJ1-5; 7 bases map to TRBD1. V lost 6 bases to trimming and J lost 3 bases; unmatched junction nucleotides: 8. The CDR3 length is 15 residues. The germline CDR1 and CDR2 sequences are MNHEY and SMNVEV (reference sequence). This CDR3 is CASSTGGGVNQPQHF. Here the CDR3 DNA reads TGTGCCAGCAGCACCGGAGGGGGCGTCAATCAGCCCCAGCATTTT.

The genes are TRBV6-6 and TRBJ2-7; perhaps TRBD1 as D (6 bases). CDR1 is MNHNY, CDR2 SVGAGI, per germline (reference sequence). Between the trimmed V and J ends, which lost 5 bases and 3 bases, there was a span of 8 bases. There are 12 residues in the CDR3. In nucleotides, the CDR3 is TGTGCCAGCAGTAAACAGGGCTACGAGCAGTACTTC. Translation gives CASSKQGYEQYF.

This clone was counted a single time. This chain connects TRBV5-8 to TRBJ1-1, with TRBD1 matching over 7 bases. Looked up from germline, CDR1 is SGHTS and CDR2 is YDEGEE. This CDR3 spans 15 amino acids. The V segment lost 9 bases and the J segment 1 base; nucleotides outside the gene matches: 12. CDR3 sequence (DNA): TGTGCCACCGAAGAACCCGGACAGGAGAACACTGAAGCTTTCTTT. Its protein product is CATEEPGQENTEAFF. Full variable domain (missing parts from reference TRBV5-8 and TRBJ1-1): EAGVTQSPTHLIKTRGQQATLRCSPISGHTSVYWYQQALGLGLQFLLWYDEGEERNRGNFPPRFSGRQFPNYSSELNVNALELEDSALYLCATEEPGQENTEAFFGQGTRLTVV.

The chain carries TRBV28 and TRBJ2-7; D ambiguous. CDR3 length: 13 residues. CDR1 MDHEN and CDR2 SYDVKM come from the germline V gene. The germline V and J ends were trimmed by 5 bases and 3 bases, with 11 bases remaining between them. CDR3 DNA: TGTGCCAGCAGTAGCTTCACTCTCTACGAGCAGTACTTC. This sequence encodes CASSSFTLYEQYF.

This clone has only one observation. The J gene is TRBJ1-1, the V gene TRBV2; 9 bases align to TRBD1. The CDR3 covers 16 residues. The V segment lost 7 bases and the J segment 5 bases; nucleotides outside the gene matches: 14. Germline V lookup: CDR1 SNHLY, CDR2 FYNNEI. The CDR3, as DNA: TGTGCCAGCATCGATATACAGGGGGCGGTTGGGACTGAAGCTTTCTTT. It codes for CASIDIQGAVGTEAFF.

V gene TRBV6-1 combines with J gene TRBJ2-3; 12 bases align to TRBD2. The CDR3 spans 16 residues. Per germline, CDR1 MNHNS and CDR2 SASEGT. The V segment lost 4 bases and the J segment 1 base; nucleotides outside the gene matches: 3. For the CDR3, the DNA is TGTGCCAGCAGTGGAAGACTAGCGGGAGGCACAGATACGCAGTATTTT. It encodes CASSGRLAGGTDTQYF.

This rearrangement joins TRBV6-5 to TRBJ1-5, with unresolved D. The ends were cut back, 6 bases at V and 2 bases at J, with 14 bases in the middle. The CDR3 runs 15 residues. Germline CDR1 MNHEY, CDR2 SVGAGI. For the CDR3, the DNA is TGTGCCAGCAGCCGGACCGTAGCGGGCAATCAGCCCCAGCATTTT. Protein: CASSRTVAGNQPQHF.

CDR3 residues: CASSLTGGRNEQYF. The CDR3 coding sequence is TGTGCCAGCAGTTTGACAGGGGGCAGGAACGAGCAGTACTTC. V is TRBV28 and J is TRBJ2-7; 10 bases fit TRBD1. CDR3 length: 14 amino acids. V was clipped by 3 bases and J by 5 bases; unmatched bases: 4. In germline, CDR1 is MDHEN, CDR2 SYDVKM.

The chain uses TRBV19 and TRBJ1-2, with D possibly being TRBD1 (5 bases). V lost 7 bases to trimming and J lost 4 bases, with 16 bases between them. The CDR3 covers 14 residues. The germline CDR1 and CDR2 sequences are LNHDA and SQIVND (reference sequence). CDR3 sequence (DNA): TGTGCCAGTATGAATATAGGGGAATCCTATGGCTACACCTTC. This gives the protein CASMNIGESYGYTF.

This clone has more than one count but fewer than ten. The V and J genes are TRBV30 and TRBJ1-2, with a possible D match to TRBD1 (6 bases). V lost 4 bases and J 1 base, leaving 13 bases between the germline ends. In germline, CDR1 is GTSNPN, CDR2 SVGIG (reference sequence). The CDR3 runs to 14 residues. The CDR3 protein is CAWIRGQVNYGYTF. The CDR3 DNA reads TGTGCCTGGATCCGGGGACAAGTTAACTATGGCTACACCTTC.

V gene TRBV11-1 combines with J gene TRBJ2-5, with unresolved D. CDR3 length: 13 residues. From germline, CDR1 is SGHAT and CDR2 FQDESV (reference sequence). V was pared by 1 base and J by 5 bases, with 8 bases between. CDR3 residues: CASSLGGYETQYF. CDR3 DNA sequence: TGTGCCAGCAGCTTAGGCGGCTACGAGACCCAGTACTTC.

The chain recombines TRBV29-1 with TRBJ2-5; TRBD2 matches at 7 bases. The CDR3 is 13 amino acids. V was clipped by 7 bases and J by 4 bases; unmatched bases: 9. Germline V lookup: CDR1 SQVTM, CDR2 ANQGSEA. The CDR3 DNA reads TGCAGCGAGACCGTCGGCGGGGGAGAGACCCAGTACTTC. Protein sequence: CSETVGGGETQYF.

V usage is TRBV7-9 and J usage is TRBJ2-3; TRBD1 matches at 7 bases. CDR3 size: 15 residues. CDR1 and CDR2 (germline): SEHNR, FQNEAQ (reference sequence). Trimming cost V 0 bases and J 4 bases; bases outside gene matches: 4. The CDR3 is CASSLAGGFADTQYF. The CDR3 nucleotides are TGTGCCAGCAGCTTAGCAGGGGGCTTTGCAGATACGCAGTATTTT.

This chain connects TRBV9 to TRBJ2-1; TRBD1 aligns across 11 bases. CDR1 is SGDLS and CDR2 is YYNGEE in the germline V gene. The CDR3 consists of 14 residues. The trim removed 6 bases at V and 5 bases at J, leaving 4 bases unmatched. CDR3 amino acids: CASTLGQGDNEQFF. CDR3 nucleotides: TGTGCCAGCACTTTGGGACAGGGGGACAATGAGCAGTTCTTC.

The CDR3 DNA reads as TGTGCCAGTAGCCAGGACAGGGGAAAAGGCTACACCTTC. Translating gives CASSQDRGKGYTF. The gene calls are TRBV19 and TRBJ1-2, with 9 bases fitting TRBD1. This CDR3 is 13 amino acids long. J lost 8 bases, V lost 6 bases, and 7 bases had no gene match. From germline, CDR1 is LNHDA and CDR2 SQIVND (reference sequence).

The chain recombines TRBV5-4 with TRBJ2-2; 14 bases line up with TRBD2. Germline-derived CDR1 and CDR2 are SGHNT and YYREEE (reference sequence). V shed 7 bases, J shed 6 bases, and the junction held 14 bases outside the gene matches. The CDR3 is 18 residues long. The CDR3 DNA reads TGTGCCAGCGGGCTATCTCTGGGACTAGCGGGAGCGGCCGGGGAGCTGTTTTTT. Translated: CASGLSLGLAGAAGELFF. The full variable domain, rest sourced from reference TRBV5-4 and TRBJ2-2, is ETGVTQSPTHLIKTRGQQVTLRCSSQSGHNTVSWYQQALGQGPQFIFQYYREEENGRGNFPPRFSGLQFPNYSSELNVNALELDDSALYLCASGLSLGLAGAAGELFFGEGSRLTVL.

The chain couples TRBV5-6 to TRBJ2-6; no clear D gene. Germline CDR1 is SGHDT and CDR2 is YYEEEE. V lost 2 bases and J 2 bases, leaving 8 bases between the germline ends. The CDR3 is 15 amino acids. The CDR3 protein is CASSFIVAGANVLTF. DNA of the CDR3: TGTGCCAGCAGCTTCATAGTCGCTGGGGCCAACGTCCTGACTTTC.

This chain connects TRBV21-1 to TRBJ1-4. TRBV21-1 is a recognized pseudogene. CDR3 length: 15 amino acids. The CDR3 is CASSKETPPKEKLFF. CDR3 sequence (DNA): TGTGCCAGCAGCAAAGAGACTCCCCCGAAGGAAAAACTGTTTTTT.

CDR3 residues: CASSVGAGRPRDTQYF. The CDR3, as DNA: TGTGCCAGCAGCGTAGGAGCCGGGAGGCCAAGGGATACGCAGTATTTT. This chain uses TRBV9 with TRBJ2-3; 7 bases fit TRBD2. This CDR3 contains 16 residues. The V and J ends lost 0 bases and 6 bases, in that order; junction bases with no gene match: 10. CDR1 and CDR2 (germline): SGDLS, YYNGEE.

J is TRBJ2-7 and V is TRBV11-2; 14 nucleotides align to TRBD2. The CDR3 spans 14 residues. Germline CDR1 and CDR2: SGHAT and FQNNGV. The V segment lost 6 bases and the J segment 6 bases; nucleotides outside the gene matches: 4. The CDR3 sequence: CASSPGLAGVEQYF. As DNA, the CDR3 is TGTGCCAGCAGTCCGGGACTAGCGGGAGTCGAGCAGTACTTC.

The chain has TRBV9 and TRBJ2-7; 7 bases line up with TRBD2. The CDR3 extends over 15 amino acids. Germline lookup yields CDR1 SGDLS and CDR2 YYNGEE. V lost 0 bases, J lost 3 bases, and 6 bases stayed unmatched. CDR3 amino acids: CASSVGLAEFYEQYF. CDR3 nucleotides: TGTGCCAGCAGCGTAGGACTAGCCGAGTTCTACGAGCAGTACTTC.

This clone was observed a handful of times. The genes are TRBV18 and TRBJ2-3; D might be TRBD1 (5 bases). Germline V gene lookup returns CDR1 KGHSH and CDR2 LQKENI. The CDR3 loop spans 13 amino acids. V was pared by 2 bases and J by 3 bases, with 6 bases between. Here the CDR3 DNA reads TGTGCCAGCTCACCAACAGGAACAGATACGCAGTATTTT. Translating gives CASSPTGTDTQYF.

This clone was detected only once. The CDR3 DNA reads as TGTGCCAGCAGCCAAGACTTCGGACAGGGGTACACCGGGGAGCTGTTTTTT. This sequence encodes CASSQDFGQGYTGELFF. The chain couples TRBV14 to TRBJ2-2; TRBD1 aligns across 9 bases. In germline, CDR1 is SGHDN, CDR2 FVKESK. V was clipped by 0 bases and J by 3 bases; unmatched bases: 5. The CDR3 is made up of 17 amino acids.

The chain employs TRBV2 and TRBJ2-7; 8 nucleotides match TRBD1. CDR1 SNHLY and CDR2 FYNNEI come from the germline V gene. V shed 8 bases, J shed 4 bases, and the junction held 7 bases outside the gene matches. CDR3 length equals 13 residues. The CDR3 nucleotides are TGTGCCAGCGGCCGGGACAGGCAATACGAGCAGTACTTC. This translates into CASGRDRQYEQYF. Drawing the rest from reference TRBV2 and TRBJ2-7, the complete variable domain is EPEVTQTPSHQVTQMGQEVILRCVPISNHLYFYWYRQILGQKVEFLVSFYNNEISEKSEIFDDQFSVERPDGSNFTLKIRSTKLEDSAMYFCASGRDRQYEQYFGPGTRLTVT.

The rearrangement uses TRBV6-1 and TRBJ1-5, with TRBD1 matching over 9 bases. V was pared by 7 bases and J by 6 bases, with 7 bases of the junction left unmatched. Germline V gene lookup returns CDR1 MNHNS and CDR2 SASEGT. The CDR3 is made up of 14 amino acids. DNA for the CDR3: TGTGCCAGCACCGCCGGGACAGGGACTCAGCCCCAGCATTTT. It translates to CASTAGTGTQPQHF.

This chain connects TRBV14 to TRBJ2-1; 11 bases match TRBD2. Germline assignment: CDR1 SGHDN and CDR2 FVKESK. The CDR3 loop spans 17 amino acids. The junction had 4 bases not matched to a gene; V was cut back by 3 bases and J by 0 bases. CDR3 nucleotides: TGTGCCAGCAGCCACGGTAGCGGGAGGGCCTCCTACAATGAGCAGTTCTTC. Protein product: CASSHGSGRASYNEQFF.